This TCR beta chain was identified during a study of T-cell reconstitution after alpha-beta-depleted transplantation in children. Study-wide results and caveats: T-cell numbers and diversity, one year after transplant, stemmed largely from T cells that were newly produced. There were reportedly several hundred expanded graft clones from which alpha-beta T cells came about two months after transplant. Surviving recipient T cells and thymic progenitors accounted for the high day-60 TCRbeta diversity observed in some patients.

Unique molecular identifiers were built into the TCRbeta library. TCRdb reprocessed the PCR reads via MiXCR and lists one record per CDR3 protein. The sample consists of hundreds of thousands of distinct CDR3 sequences, roughly 13% of them appearing once. Regarding this clonotype: The antigen is undetermined.

Trimming removed 1 base at V and 4 bases at J, with 10 bases between. The CDR3 spans 14 residues. Germline CDR1 reads SGHAT; CDR2 reads FQNNGV. This sequence was found in a girl aged 2-10 years with congenital amegakaryocytic thrombocytopenia, due to receive a stem cell transplant. The chain has TRBV11-2 and TRBJ1-1; D is perhaps TRBD1 (5 bases). Specimen: PBMCs, collected before TCRalphabeta/CD19-depleted stem cell transplant. The CDR3 coding sequence is TGTGCCAGCAGCTTAGTCGGGGGTACCACTGAAGCTTTCTTT. It is translated as CASSLVGGTTEAFF.